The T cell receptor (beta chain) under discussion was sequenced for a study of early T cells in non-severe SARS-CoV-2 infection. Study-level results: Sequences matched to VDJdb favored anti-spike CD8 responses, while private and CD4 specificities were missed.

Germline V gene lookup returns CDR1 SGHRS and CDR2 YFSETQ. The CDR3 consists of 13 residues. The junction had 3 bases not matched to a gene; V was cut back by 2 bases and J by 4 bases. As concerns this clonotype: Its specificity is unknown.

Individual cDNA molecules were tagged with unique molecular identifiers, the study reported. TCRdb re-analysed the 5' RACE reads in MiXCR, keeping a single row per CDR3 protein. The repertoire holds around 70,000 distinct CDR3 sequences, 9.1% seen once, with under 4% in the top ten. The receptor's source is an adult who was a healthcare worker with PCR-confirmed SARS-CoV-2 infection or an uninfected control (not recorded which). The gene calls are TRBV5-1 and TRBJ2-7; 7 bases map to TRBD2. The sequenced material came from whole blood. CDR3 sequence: CASSFSGPYEQYF. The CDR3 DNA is TGCGCCAGCAGCTTTAGCGGGCCTTACGAGCAGTACTTC. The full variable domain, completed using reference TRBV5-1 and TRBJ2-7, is KAGVTQTPRYLIKTRGQQVTLSCSPISGHRSVSWYQQTPGQGLQFLFEYFSETQRNKGNFPGRFSGRQFSNSRSEMNVSTLELGDSALYLCASSFSGPYEQYFGPGTRLTVT.